This T cell receptor (beta chain) derives from a study of blood T cell repertoires in COVID-19. The CDR3 spans 16 residues. V was pared by 7 bases and J by 7 bases, with 17 bases of the junction left unmatched. CDR1 is SGHVS, CDR2 FQNEAQ, per germline. TCRdb's copy holds only in-frame clones and misses some; the assay was immunoSEQ multiplex PCR. Of some 310,000 clones listed, around 92% were seen once; the top ten hold more than 9%. This chain joins TRBV7-8 and TRBJ2-5; TRBD2 matches at 8 bases. This TCR derives from a woman in her 30s who had recovered from COVID-19. Material for sequencing was PBMCs or T cells enriched from blood (not recorded which). For the CDR3, the DNA is TGTGCCAGCATCCTGGGGAGCGGGAGTGGGTCAGGGACCCAGTACTTC. Residues: CASILGSGSGSGTQYF.